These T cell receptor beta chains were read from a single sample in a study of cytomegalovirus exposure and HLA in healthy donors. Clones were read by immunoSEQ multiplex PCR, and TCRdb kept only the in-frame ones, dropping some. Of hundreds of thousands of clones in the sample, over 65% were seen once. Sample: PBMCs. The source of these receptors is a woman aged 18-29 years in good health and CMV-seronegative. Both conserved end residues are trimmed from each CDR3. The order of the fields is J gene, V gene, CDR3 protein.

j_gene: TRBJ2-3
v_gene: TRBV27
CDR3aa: ASSFGTSTDTQY

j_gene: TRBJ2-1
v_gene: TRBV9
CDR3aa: ASSPEGGNEQF

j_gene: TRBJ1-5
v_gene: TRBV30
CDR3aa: AWSPGGGHQPQH

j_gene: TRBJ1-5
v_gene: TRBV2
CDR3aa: ASSALGPTSNQPQH

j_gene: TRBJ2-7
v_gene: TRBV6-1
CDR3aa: ASRVQAMHEQY

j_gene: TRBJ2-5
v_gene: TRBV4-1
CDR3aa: ASSQRTPGTSGRGTQETQY

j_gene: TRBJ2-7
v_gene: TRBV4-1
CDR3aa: ASSPQTSGTYEQY

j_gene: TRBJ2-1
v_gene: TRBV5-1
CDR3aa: ASSRRDRGDDEQF

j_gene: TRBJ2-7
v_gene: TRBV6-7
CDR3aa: ASSYPLCSYEQY

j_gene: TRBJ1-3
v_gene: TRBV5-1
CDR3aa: ASRPRESGNTIY

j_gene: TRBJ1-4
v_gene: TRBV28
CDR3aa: ASRTANEKLF

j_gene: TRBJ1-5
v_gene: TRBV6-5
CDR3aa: ASSPGLNNQPQH

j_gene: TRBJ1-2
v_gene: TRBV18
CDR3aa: ASSPLEGDYGYT

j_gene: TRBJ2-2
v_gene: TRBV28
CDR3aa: ASSSPVTGFAGELF

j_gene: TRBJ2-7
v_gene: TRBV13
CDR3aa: ASSLGSSVYEQY

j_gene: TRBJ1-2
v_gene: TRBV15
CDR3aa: ATSAHRGGGYT

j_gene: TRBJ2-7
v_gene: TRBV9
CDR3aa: ASSATGSGEQY

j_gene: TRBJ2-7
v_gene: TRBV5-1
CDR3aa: ASSFTSGTYEQY

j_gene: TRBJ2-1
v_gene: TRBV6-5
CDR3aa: ASSYVGTGYRGEQF

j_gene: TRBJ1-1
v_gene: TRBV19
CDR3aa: ATRPPGATTEAF